The 32 T cell receptor beta chains below were found in one sample sequenced in a study of T cells in women clearing cervical HPV infection. Produced via immunoSEQ multiplex PCR; TCRdb's table is partial and in-frame only. The sample table sets out about 40,000 clones. The specimen sequenced was blood buffy coat. The receptors come from a woman between 18 and 70 years old with a cervical HPV16 infection that either progressed to CIN3+ or cleared (not recorded which).

As for this clone: The DNA ends 3 residues before the CDR3 does, and the rest of the CDR3 is filled in from the germline J gene. The chain couples TRBV5-5 to TRBJ1-4; the match to TRBD1 covers 7 bases. The CDR3 is 15 residues long. Per germline, CDR1 SGHKS and CDR2 YYEKEE (reference sequence). The CDR3 region is CASSLEGGNYSPLFF. The covered CDR3 bases are TGTGCCAGCAGCTTGGAAGGGGGCAACTATTCACCA.

CDR3 DNA, as far as it was read: TGCGCCAGCAGTGAGTCGGTCTTCGGACAGGGGGCTGGAGAGACG. As protein: CASSESVFGQGAGET. The full CDR3 reads CASSESVFGQGAGETQYF. The chain uses TRBV10-1 and TRBJ2-3; TRBD1 matches at 11 bases. The CDR3 extends 3 residues past the end of the read, so its final part is completed from the germline J gene. CDR1 and CDR2 from the germline V gene are WNHNN and SYGVQD (reference sequence). The CDR3 is 18 residues long.

Details on this clone: The sequence runs out 3 residues before the end of the CDR3; the remainder is reconstructed from the germline J gene. This chain connects TRBV19 to TRBJ2-7; 9 bases are shared with TRBD1. The V gene end was trimmed by 4 bases and the J gene end by 5 bases; junction bases not matched to a gene: 9. Per the germline V gene, CDR1 is LNHDA and CDR2 is SQIVND (reference sequence). The CDR3 length is 15 residues. The CDR3 reads CASSTVGTGRNEQYF. CDR3 DNA (partial): TGTGCCAGTAGTACGGTGGGGACAGGGAGGAACGAG.

A note on this clone: The read ends 3 residues shy of where the CDR3 ends; the end is completed using the germline J gene. The chain employs TRBV19 and TRBJ1-2; D gene unclear. Looked up from germline, CDR1 is LNHDA and CDR2 is SQIVND (reference sequence). The CDR3 totals 20 residues. CDR3 DNA (partial): TGTGCCAGTAGTATTAATTTAGGAGGAAAGCGGGAAAGCTCCTACAATGAC. This translates into CASSINLGGKRESSYND. The complete CDR3 sequence is CASSINLGGKRESSYNDYTF.

Details on this clone: The read comes to an end 3 residues before the CDR3 does, leaving the germline J gene to fill in the end. Other DNA sequences of this sample code for an identical CDR3. The chain employs TRBV18 and TRBJ1-1; TRBD1 might be the D (5 bases). Germline V gene data show CDR1 as KGHSH and CDR2 as LQKENI. Trimming took 6 bases from V and 1 from J, leaving 15 bases between them. This CDR3 is built from 15 residues. The DNA read from the CDR3 is TGTGCCAGCTCTCCTTCCGCAGGGAGGAACACTGAA. Its translation: CASSPSAGRNTE. The whole CDR3 protein reads CASSPSAGRNTEAFF. The whole variable domain, filled in from reference TRBV18 and TRBJ1-1, reads NAGVMQNPRHLVRRRGQEARLRCSPMKGHSHVYWYRQLPEEGLKFMVYLQKENIIDESGMPKERFSAEFPKEGPSILRIQQVVRGDSAAYFCASSPSAGRNTEAFFGQGTRLTVV.

A word on this clone: The read finishes 3 residues shy of the CDR3 end, and the germline J gene is used to complete it. The J gene is TRBJ2-1, the V gene TRBV12-3 or TRBV12-4; maybe TRBD1 (5 bases). Trimming took 3 bases from V and 7 from J, leaving 19 bases between them. The CDR3 consists of 16 residues. The part of the CDR3 DNA that was read is TGTGCCAGCAGTTTGGCGGACGTTTGGGGCAGGAATGAG. Encoded protein: CASSLADVWGRNE. The whole CDR3 is CASSLADVWGRNEQFF.

A word on this clone: The CDR3 extends 3 residues past the end of the read, so its final part is completed from the germline J gene. The chain combines TRBV5-4 with TRBJ2-3; D gene unclear. Germline CDR1 is SGHNT and CDR2 is YYREEE (reference sequence). This CDR3 has 15 amino acids. Trimming removed 4 bases at V and 0 bases at J, with 12 bases between. CDR3 in amino acids: CASSPLTDSTDTQYF. The part of the CDR3 DNA that was read is TGTGCCAGCAGCCCCTTAACAGATAGCACAGATACG.

As concerns this clone: The read falls 3 residues short of the CDR3 end, and the missing part is taken from the germline J gene. The chain joins TRBV7-3 to TRBJ2-1, with 10 bases identical to TRBD2. V gave up 5 bases and J gave up 9 bases; unmatched junction bases: 13. The CDR3 covers 16 residues. The V gene's germline CDR1 is SGHTA and CDR2 FQGTGA. The sequenced CDR3 bases are TGTGCCAGCAGCCCACTCGGGACTAGCGCCTTTGGTGAG. Protein: CASSPLGTSAFGE. The whole CDR3 is CASSPLGTSAFGEQFF.

About this clone: The missing CDR3 end, 3 residues past where the read stops, is filled in from the germline J gene. The chain is built from TRBV30 and TRBJ2-3; 8 bases align to TRBD1. CDR1 and CDR2 (germline): GTSNPN, SVGIG (reference sequence). The CDR3 is made up of 12 amino acids. CDR3 DNA, as far as it was read: TGTGCCTGGGGAGGGACAGGAGAGACG. This sequence encodes CAWGGTGET. The CDR3 in full is CAWGGTGETQYF.

Concerning this clone itself: The CDR3 goes on 3 residues after the read ends, and that part is filled in from the germline J gene. The V and J genes are TRBV5-5 and TRBJ2-3; unclear D gene. CDR3 size: 14 residues. CDR1 is SGHKS, CDR2 YYEKEE, per germline (reference sequence). The CDR3 protein is CASTPDGSNQPQYF. CDR3 bases read: TGTGCCAGCACCCCCGACGGTAGCAATCAGCCG.

The CDR3 DNA, read in part, is TGCAGCGTCCACCAGGCAGGGGATAAAGAAAAA. It is translated as CSVHQAGDKEK. The complete CDR3 protein is CSVHQAGDKEKLFF. The chain recombines TRBV29-1 with TRBJ1-4, with D possibly matching TRBD1 (6 bases). The read gets to within 3 residues of the CDR3 end, and the germline J gene fills in the rest. CDR3 size: 14 residues. V was pared by 6 bases and J by 8 bases, with 19 bases between. Germline V gene lookup returns CDR1 SQVTM and CDR2 ANQGSEA.

As for this clone: Coverage ceases 3 residues before the CDR3 finishes, and the germline J gene fills in the end. The chain uses TRBV6-2 or TRBV6-3 and TRBJ1-5; 7 bases agree with TRBD1. V gave up 4 bases and J gave up 4 bases; unmatched junction bases: 7. This CDR3 has 15 amino acids. Germline CDR1 is MNHEY and CDR2 is SVGEGT. The CDR3 reads CASSLPQGGNQPQHF. The CDR3 DNA, read in part, is TGTGCCAGCAGTTTGCCCCAGGGGGGTAATCAGCCC.

Comments on this clone: The sequenced fragment ends 3 residues before the CDR3 boundary, so the rest is inferred from the germline J gene. The chain recombines TRBV20-1 with TRBJ2-1, with 14 nucleotides matching TRBD2. CDR1 and CDR2 (germline): DFQATT, SNEGSKA (reference sequence). V shed 5 bases, J shed 9 bases, and the junction held 6 bases outside the gene matches. This CDR3 has 14 residues. CDR3 sequence: CSAVGLAGDIEQFF. The covered CDR3 bases are TGCAGTGCTGTGGGACTAGCGGGAGATATTGAG.

As regards this clone: The CDR3 end falls 3 residues outside the read, so it is completed with the germline J gene. The chain recombines TRBV29-1 with TRBJ2-2; 8 nucleotides agree with TRBD1. Trimming removed 7 bases from V and 4 bases from J; junction bases left unmatched: 5. This CDR3 is 13 amino acids long. CDR1 and CDR2 (germline): SQVTM, ANQGSEA. The CDR3 DNA, read in part, is TGCAGCGCAGGGGGCGCGGGCACCGGGGAG. Its protein is CSAGGAGTGE. The entire CDR3 sequence reads CSAGGAGTGELFF.

About this clone itself: The CDR3 end falls 3 residues outside the read, so it is completed with the germline J gene. The chain carries TRBV10-3 and TRBJ2-3; D is uncertain. The CDR3 is 12 residues long. The ends were cut back, 3 bases at V and 3 bases at J, with 4 bases in the middle. Germline CDR1 reads ENHRY; CDR2 reads SYGVKD. Partial CDR3 DNA: TGTGCCATCAGTGACAGGACAGATACG. Its protein is CAISDRTDT. The full CDR3 is CAISDRTDTQYF.

A remark on this clone: The CDR3 goes on 3 residues after the read ends, and that part is filled in from the germline J gene. The chain carries TRBV19 and TRBJ2-1, with 12 bases aligning to TRBD2. Trimming at V came to 1 base and at J to 8 bases, leaving 3 bases not matched to a gene. The CDR3 has 15 residues. Per germline, CDR1 LNHDA and CDR2 SQIVND (reference sequence). Partial CDR3 DNA: TGTGCCAGTAGTATAGGGACTAGCGGGATATATGAG. This codes for CASSIGTSGIYE. The whole CDR3 sequence is CASSIGTSGIYEQFF.

In the case of this clone: The read falls 3 residues short of the CDR3 end, and the missing part is taken from the germline J gene. V usage is TRBV5-4 and J usage is TRBJ1-2; possibly TRBD1 for D (6 bases). CDR1 is SGHNT, CDR2 YYREEE, per germline (reference sequence). V was pared by 9 bases and J by 6 bases, with 18 bases between. There are 13 residues in the CDR3. CDR3 DNA (partial): TGTGCCACCTATCAAGGGGGGGCGGATGGC. As protein: CATYQGGADG. The entire CDR3 sequence reads CATYQGGADGYTF.

On this clone itself: The read falls 3 residues short of the CDR3 end, and the missing part is taken from the germline J gene. The chain couples TRBV19 to TRBJ1-3, with a weak D call TRBD1 (6 bases). Trimming left V 5 bases short and J 0 bases short, with 14 bases between. CDR3 length: 16 residues. The V gene's germline CDR1 is LNHDA and CDR2 SQIVND (reference sequence). The CDR3 spells CASSRRDTDSGNTIYF. The sequenced part of the CDR3 DNA is TGTGCCAGTAGTCGACGGGACACCGACTCTGGAAACACC.

Remarks on this clone: The CDR3 is cut off 3 residues early in the read; its end comes from the germline J gene. This sequence joins TRBV20-1 and TRBJ2-1; D gene uncertain. V lost 5 bases and J 5 bases, leaving 16 bases between the germline ends. Germline V lookup: CDR1 DFQATT, CDR2 SNEGSKA (reference sequence). The CDR3 covers 14 residues. The CDR3 DNA, read in part, is TGCAGTGCTCCCGGCAGCCTCCGGGACAATGAG. Translation: CSAPGSLRDNE. The full CDR3 protein is CSAPGSLRDNEQFF.

On this clone itself: The read terminates 3 residues before the CDR3 end, so the remaining end is supplied by the germline J gene. The chain carries TRBV2 and TRBJ1-3; 9 positions match TRBD1. Germline V gives CDR1 SNHLY, CDR2 FYNNEI. With V trimmed by 8 bases and J by 4 bases, 15 bases remained unmatched. The CDR3 sequence is 17 residues long. CDR3: CASSSVGTGSFGNTIYF. Incomplete CDR3 DNA: TGTGCCAGCTCCTCCGTCGGGACAGGGAGTTTCGGAAACACC. Drawing the rest from reference TRBV2 and TRBJ1-3, the complete variable domain is EPEVTQTPSHQVTQMGQEVILRCVPISNHLYFYWYRQILGQKVEFLVSFYNNEISEKSEIFDDQFSVERPDGSNFTLKIRSTKLEDSAMYFCASSSVGTGSFGNTIYFGEGSWLTVV.

Remarks on this clone: The read finishes 3 residues shy of the CDR3 end, and the germline J gene is used to complete it. The V gene is TRBV19, the J gene TRBJ1-5; no definite D call. Per the germline V gene, CDR1 is LNHDA and CDR2 is SQIVND (reference sequence). The CDR3 spans 14 residues. Trimming pared 1 base from V and 4 bases from J, leaving 8 bases between. The CDR3 reads CASSIVGNNQPQHF. Partial CDR3 DNA: TGTGCCAGTAGTATAGTTGGCAATAATCAGCCC.

Turning to this clone: The read gets to within 3 residues of the CDR3 end, and the germline J gene fills in the rest. The chain recombines TRBV25-1 with TRBJ2-7; 8 bases line up with TRBD2. The CDR3 extends over 15 amino acids. The V segment lost 7 bases and the J segment 0 bases; nucleotides outside the gene matches: 8. The germline V gene has CDR1 MGHDK and CDR2 SYGVNS. CDR3 bases read: TGTGCCAGCACATACACTAGCGGTGGCTCCTACGAG. Its translation is CASTYTSGGSYE. From start to end, the CDR3 is CASTYTSGGSYEQYF.

With respect to this clone: Read data end 3 residues before the CDR3 end; the end is taken from the germline J gene. This chain connects TRBV10-3 to TRBJ1-6; 8 positions agree with TRBD1. V shed 3 bases and J 6 bases; nucleotides not matched to a gene: 4. Germline loops: CDR1 ENHRY, CDR2 SYGVKD. This CDR3 spans 15 amino acids. The CDR3 loop is CAISDRGLINSPLHF. The CDR3 DNA, read in part, is TGTGCCATCAGTGACAGGGGGCTAATTAATTCACCC.

Note on this clone: The sequence runs out 3 residues before the end of the CDR3; the remainder is reconstructed from the germline J gene. The J gene is TRBJ2-2, the V gene TRBV28, with 10 bases aligning to TRBD2. Germline V gene sequence: CDR1 MDHEN, CDR2 SYDVKM. After removal of 4 bases from V and 3 bases from J, the junction contained 14 bases not matched to a gene. The CDR3 runs 19 residues. The CDR3 here is CASSSPAWGTSEHTGELFF. Partial CDR3 DNA: TGTGCCAGCAGTTCACCAGCTTGGGGGACTAGCGAGCACACCGGGGAG.

As regards this clone: With the read ending 3 residues before the CDR3 end, the germline J gene is used to fill in that end. The chain recombines TRBV14 with TRBJ2-7; D unclear. This CDR3 is built from 11 residues. V was trimmed by 3 bases and J by 3 bases, leaving 3 bases between them. Germline values: CDR1 SGHDN, CDR2 FVKESK. CDR3 loop: CASSHLYEQYF. CDR3 DNA, as far as it was read: TGTGCCAGCAGCCACCTCTACGAG.

A word on this clone: The CDR3 extends 3 residues past the end of the read, so its final part is completed from the germline J gene. V is TRBV6-1 and J is TRBJ2-5; 16 bases are shared with TRBD2. Germline CDR1 and CDR2: MNHNS and SASEGT. V lost 1 base and J lost 0; bases outside the gene matches: 5. The CDR3 length is 19 residues. This CDR3 reads CASSEEAGLAGGDQETQYF. The sequenced CDR3 bases are TGTGCCAGCAGTGAAGAGGCGGGACTAGCGGGAGGGGACCAAGAGACC.

Partial CDR3 DNA: TGTGCCACCAGCACTGGACTAGCGGGAGGGCAAAACATT. Translating it yields CATSTGLAGGQNI. From start to end, the CDR3 is CATSTGLAGGQNIQYF. The chain is built from TRBV15 and TRBJ2-4; TRBD2 aligns across 15 bases. The CDR3 is cut off 3 residues early in the read; its end comes from the germline J gene. The germline gives CDR1 LNHNV, CDR2 YYDKDF (reference sequence). This CDR3 is built from 16 residues. J was trimmed by 5 bases and V by 4 bases; bases with no gene match: 3.

Concerning this clone: The DNA ends 3 residues before the CDR3 does, and the rest of the CDR3 is filled in from the germline J gene. The rearrangement links TRBV12-3 or TRBV12-4 to TRBJ2-2; possibly TRBD1 for D (5 bases). The CDR3 consists of 15 residues. Trimming took 6 bases from V and 5 from J, leaving 16 bases between them. The covered CDR3 bases are TGTGCCAGCAGCTTGGTGCAGGGCGGAACCGGGGAG. Translation: CASSLVQGGTGE. The whole CDR3 is CASSLVQGGTGELFF.

Points on this clone: The read ends 3 residues before the CDR3 terminus; that terminus is restored from the germline J gene. The chain is built from TRBV5-1 and TRBJ1-1; 8 positions match TRBD1. The CDR3 sequence is 14 residues long. V trimming: 9 bases; J trimming: 1 base; junction bases outside the gene matches: 8. Germline V gene lookup returns CDR1 SGHRS and CDR2 YFSETQ. The CDR3 bases that were read are TGCGCCACAACTTCCGGGACAGGGAACACTGAA. Its translation: CATTSGTGNTE. From start to end, the CDR3 is CATTSGTGNTEAFF.

Notes on this clone: From the germline J gene comes the end of the CDR3, since the read stops 3 residues before it. The gene calls are TRBV20-1 and TRBJ2-1; the match to TRBD2 covers 8 bases. CDR1 and CDR2 from the germline V gene are DFQATT and SNEGSKA (reference sequence). The CDR3 sequence is 15 residues long. Trimming cost V 1 base and J 0 bases; bases outside gene matches: 2. CDR3 DNA, as far as it was read: TGCAGTGCTAGAGTAGCGGGAAGCTCCTACAATGAG. Amino acid sequence: CSARVAGSSYNE. The whole CDR3 sequence reads CSARVAGSSYNEQFF.

On this clone: The missing CDR3 end, 3 residues past where the read stops, is filled in from the germline J gene. The rearrangement uses TRBV5-4 and TRBJ1-2; TRBD1 is a possible D gene (5 bases). Deletions cut 4 bases from V and 6 bases from J, with 22 bases between. Germline lookup yields CDR1 SGHNT and CDR2 YYREEE (reference sequence). CDR3 length equals 16 residues. The covered CDR3 bases are TGTGCCAGCAGCAACTTTGGGGGGTCCCTTCAAGATGGC. This encodes CASSNFGGSLQDG. The entire CDR3 reads CASSNFGGSLQDGYTF.

A remark on this clone: The CDR3 is cut off 3 residues early in the read; its end comes from the germline J gene. The sample holds other DNA sequences that translate to the same CDR3. This sequence joins TRBV6-1 and TRBJ2-1, with D possibly TRBD2 on 6 matching bases. The CDR3 extends over 16 amino acids. Between the trimmed V and J ends, which lost 2 bases and 2 bases, there was a span of 13 bases. Germline assignment: CDR1 MNHNS and CDR2 SASEGT. The DNA read from the CDR3 is TGTGCCAGCAGTGAAAGGGGTGGGGGGACCTACAATGAG. Its protein product is CASSERGGGTYNE. Given in full, the CDR3 is CASSERGGGTYNEQFF.